The following is a TCR beta chain sequence with its context. The antigen remains unidentified. The data derive from a study of early T cells in non-severe SARS-CoV-2 infection. Overall study context: Chains from this unsorted whole-blood bulk RNA could not be paired.

Study-wide results and limits: VDJdb matching favored anti-spike CD8 responses, missing private and CD4 specificities.

Individual cDNA molecules carried attached unique molecular identifiers. TCRdb processed the 5' RACE reads anew with MiXCR; each CDR3 protein has one entry. The sample holds about 45,000 distinct CDR3 sequences; less than 15% are singletons and the top ten take about 16%. Sequencing input: whole blood. The clonotype was recovered from an adult who was a healthcare worker with PCR-confirmed SARS-CoV-2 infection or an uninfected control (not recorded which).

Written as DNA, the CDR3 is TGTGCCAGCAGCTTCGGACAGACCTCACCCCTCCACTTT. Protein product: CASSFGQTSPLHF. The rearrangement joins TRBV7-9 to TRBJ1-6; perhaps TRBD1 as D (6 bases). The length of the CDR3 is 13 residues. V lost 3 bases and J lost 10, with 10 bases in between. Germline V gives CDR1 SEHNR, CDR2 FQNEAQ (reference sequence).